This passage covers 17 T cell receptor beta chains from one sample sequenced in a study of blood T cell repertoires in COVID-19. The method was immunoSEQ multiplex PCR; TCRdb's version includes in-frame clones alone and lacks a portion of them. The sample comprises about 170,000 clones, 88% of which are singletons, and approximately 2% rests with the top ten. The sequencing sample was made of peripheral blood. The receptors were sampled from a man aged 50 to 59 who had recovered from COVID-19.

V gene TRBV3-1 (or the pseudogene TRBV3-2) combines with J gene TRBJ2-2, with a tentative D call TRBD1 (6 bases). Germline values: CDR1 LGHDT, CDR2 YNNKEL (reference sequence). The CDR3 is made up of 14 amino acids. Trimming cost V 7 bases and J 2 bases, with 11 bases left between them. CDR3 loop: CASNSGVNTGELFF. The CDR3 coding sequence is TGTGCCAGCAACTCAGGGGTCAACACCGGGGAGCTGTTTTTT.

The chain recombines TRBV18 with TRBJ2-7, with D maybe TRBD1 (5 bases). This CDR3 is built from 16 residues. The germline V and J ends were trimmed by 6 bases and 2 bases, with 20 bases remaining between them. CDR1 KGHSH and CDR2 LQKENI come from the germline V gene. CDR3 bases: TGTGCCAGCTCTCCCGCTCAGGGCCGCCGCCCCTACGAGCAGTACTTC. It is translated as CASSPAQGRRPYEQYF.

The chain combines TRBV7-8 with TRBJ1-2, with no clear D. The CDR3 sequence is 13 residues long. Trimming stripped 0 bases from V and 14 bases from J, with 16 bases between. Germline values: CDR1 SGHVS, CDR2 FQNEAQ. CDR3 DNA sequence: TGTGCCAGCAGCTTAGCCGGCCCTTCGGAGGAGACCTTC. Residues: CASSLAGPSEETF.

The rearrangement joins TRBV18 to TRBJ2-7, with 10 bases that match TRBD1. Unmatched junction bases numbered 4, after V lost 3 bases and J lost 5 bases. The length of the CDR3 is 14 residues. Germline values: CDR1 KGHSH, CDR2 LQKENI. The DNA of the CDR3 is TGTGCCAGCTCACCTTGGGACAGGGGAAACGAGCAGTACTTC. Amino acids: CASSPWDRGNEQYF.

The chain joins TRBV5-4 to TRBJ2-2; TRBD2 agrees at 10 bases. With V trimmed by 2 bases and J by 4 bases, 2 bases remained unmatched. This CDR3 contains 15 residues. Germline assignment: CDR1 SGHNT and CDR2 YYREEE (reference sequence). CDR3 in amino acids: CASSFSGRTTGELFF. As DNA, the CDR3 is TGTGCCAGCAGCTTTAGCGGGAGGACCACCGGGGAGCTGTTTTTT.

The chain recombines TRBV4-2 with TRBJ2-1; D remains unclear. V was clipped by 1 base and J by 5 bases, with 6 bases between them. CDR1 and CDR2 (germline): LGHNA, YNFKEQ. The CDR3 is made up of 13 amino acids. The CDR3 is CASSQGLDNEQFF. In nucleotides, the CDR3 is TGTGCCAGCAGCCAAGGACTGGACAATGAGCAGTTCTTC.

As to this clone: This sample also contains other DNA sequences that code for the same CDR3. This chain links TRBV28 with TRBJ2-3; D possibly corresponds to TRBD2 (6 bases). The CDR3 is 15 amino acids. Germline CDR1 reads MDHEN; CDR2 reads SYDVKM. V was pared by 3 bases and J by 0 bases, with 10 bases between. The CDR3 DNA reads TGTGCCAGCAGTTTGGGCGGGGCGAGCACAGATACGCAGTATTTT. Its translation: CASSLGGASTDTQYF.

The chain employs TRBV10-2 and TRBJ1-2; 8 bases align to TRBD1. V dropped 1 base and J dropped 4; count of bases not matched to a gene: 8. CDR1 is WSHSY and CDR2 is SAAADI in the germline V gene. This CDR3 is built from 16 residues. The CDR3 is CASSELSGGYVYGYTF. The CDR3 DNA follows: TGCGCCAGCAGTGAGTTGTCAGGGGGCTACGTCTATGGCTACACCTTC.

This clone was observed a few times. The V call is TRBV5-1, the J call TRBJ2-5, with a weak D call TRBD1 (5 bases). Trimming removed 6 bases from V and 4 bases from J, with 10 bases in between. Germline V gene lookup returns CDR1 SGHRS and CDR2 YFSETQ. There are 12 residues in the CDR3. The CDR3 DNA is TGCGCCAGCATGGAAGGGGCAGAGACCCAGTACTTC. As protein: CASMEGAETQYF.

This chain links TRBV14 with TRBJ1-1, with unresolved D. This CDR3 has 17 amino acids. Trimming left V 0 bases short and J 1 base short, with 15 bases between. CDR1 SGHDN and CDR2 FVKESK come from the germline V gene. The CDR3 region has the DNA TGTGCCAGCAGCCAAGATATGACTCTTCAAGGGAACACTGAAGCTTTCTTT. Amino acid sequence: CASSQDMTLQGNTEAFF.

The rearrangement links TRBV7-9 to TRBJ1-5, with D maybe TRBD1 (6 bases). V was cut by 5 bases and J by 0 bases, with 8 bases left in between. Germline-derived CDR1 and CDR2 are SEHNR and FQNEAQ (reference sequence). This CDR3 comprises 14 residues. As DNA, the CDR3 is TGTGCCAGCAGCCAACAGGGTAGCAATCAGCCCCAGCATTTT. Translation gives CASSQQGSNQPQHF.

The sample holds one count of this clone. V is TRBV7-8 and J is TRBJ2-7; 7 bases map to TRBD1. J gave up 3 bases and V 1 base, and 3 bases lay outside the gene matches. CDR1 SGHVS and CDR2 FQNEAQ come from the germline V gene. The CDR3 runs to 14 residues. The CDR3 loop is CASSLGAGGYEQYF. The CDR3 DNA sequence: TGTGCCAGCAGCTTAGGGGCAGGGGGCTACGAGCAGTACTTC. The full variable domain, rest sourced from reference TRBV7-8 and TRBJ2-7, is GAGVSQSPRYKVAKRGQDVALRCDPISGHVSLFWYQQALGQGPEFLTYFQNEAQLDKSGLPSDRFFAERPEGSVSTLKIQRTQQEDSAVYLCASSLGAGGYEQYFGPGTRLTVT.

The chain couples TRBV5-1 to TRBJ2-7, with TRBD2 matching over 12 bases. Germline V gene lookup returns CDR1 SGHRS and CDR2 YFSETQ. V lost 2 bases and J lost 7; bases outside the gene matches: 10. CDR3 length: 16 residues. As DNA, the CDR3 is TGCGCCAGCAGCTTAGATCTAACTAGCGGGGGGCGTGAGCAGTACTTC. It yields the protein CASSLDLTSGGREQYF.

The chain is built from TRBV27 and TRBJ2-7, with 9 bases lining up with TRBD1. The ends lost 2 bases at V and 4 bases at J; junction bases unmatched: 6. The CDR3 consists of 15 residues. Germline V lookup: CDR1 MNHEY, CDR2 SMNVEV (reference sequence). The CDR3 spells CASSLRRDREYEQYF. CDR3 nucleotides: TGTGCCAGCAGTTTACGGAGGGACAGGGAATACGAGCAGTACTTC.

This clone was observed once. This chain joins TRBV24-1 and TRBJ2-3; 11 nucleotides line up with TRBD1. The CDR3 is 15 residues long. With 6 bases clipped from V and 1 base from J, the junction kept 2 bases outside the gene matches. Germline V gives CDR1 KGHDR, CDR2 SFDVKD. CDR3 bases: TGTGCCACCAGTTCGGGACAGGGGGGCACAGATACGCAGTATTTT. Its translation: CATSSGQGGTDTQYF.

J is TRBJ1-2 and V is TRBV5-6, with 8 positions matching TRBD1. CDR1 is SGHDT, CDR2 YYEEEE, per germline. J gave up 7 bases and V 0 bases, and 5 bases lay outside the gene matches. CDR3 size: 14 residues. The CDR3 region has the DNA TGTGCCAGCAGCTTGGCGCAGGGGGCGGTTGGCTACACCTTC. This gives the protein CASSLAQGAVGYTF.

The chain combines TRBV5-1 with TRBJ1-2; a weak D match, TRBD1 (5 bases). The CDR3 runs to 14 residues. The germline CDR1 and CDR2 sequences are SGHRS and YFSETQ. V was pared by 0 bases and J by 2 bases, with 8 bases between. The CDR3 protein is CASSLDAGNYGYTF. CDR3 in DNA: TGCGCCAGCAGCTTGGACGCAGGGAACTATGGCTACACCTTC.